A selection of T cell receptor beta chains follows, all from one sample in a study of blood T cell repertoires in COVID-19. The repertoire was sequenced with immunoSEQ multiplex PCR; TCRdb's copy has only in-frame clones and lacks some. Here the sample spans roughly 300,000 clones, approximately 85% being singletons. The sequenced material came from peripheral blood. The receptors were sampled from a human donor in a cohort sampled during active COVID-19. CDR3s include the opening cysteine and the closing phenylalanine or tryptophan. The order of the fields is V gene, clone size, D gene, J gene, CDR3 DNA, CDR3 protein. A D gene is named only where the DNA matches it firmly. Clone sizes are given selectively: once, few, many, or a class where the clone is expanded.

v_call: TRBV7-5; clone_size: NA; d_call: NA; j_call: TRBJ1-4; cdr3_nt: TGTGTCAGAAGCTTAACTAGGGGGTTTCAGGAAAAACTGTTTTTT; cdr3_aa: CVRSLTRGFQEKLFF
v_call: TRBV24-1; clone_size: NA; d_call: TRBD1; j_call: TRBJ2-2; cdr3_nt: TGTGCCACCAGTGATTTCCCCGACAGGGCGAACACCGGGGAGCTGTTTTTT; cdr3_aa: CATSDFPDRANTGELFF
v_call: TRBV27; clone_size: NA; d_call: NA; j_call: TRBJ1-5; cdr3_nt: TGTGCCAGCAGTTCTTTATTAGGGGAACAGCCCCAGCATTTT; cdr3_aa: CASSSLLGEQPQHF
v_call: TRBV12-3/TRBV12-4; clone_size: NA; d_call: NA; j_call: TRBJ1-4; cdr3_nt: TGTGCCAGCAGTTATAGAGTTGAAAAACTGTTTTTT; cdr3_aa: CASSYRVEKLFF
v_call: TRBV20-1; clone_size: NA; d_call: TRBD1; j_call: TRBJ2-5; cdr3_nt: TGCAGTGCTAGTTTCGGCAGGGGGCGCGTGGAGACCCAGTACTTC; cdr3_aa: CSASFGRGRVETQYF
v_call: TRBV7-9; clone_size: NA; d_call: TRBD1; j_call: TRBJ1-5; cdr3_nt: TGTGCCAGCAGCTTACTCCCTGACAGGGGGCGAAATCAGCCCCAGCATTTT; cdr3_aa: CASSLLPDRGRNQPQHF
v_call: TRBV3-1/TRBV3-2; clone_size: NA; d_call: NA; j_call: TRBJ2-3; cdr3_nt: TGTGCCAGCAGCCAGGACTCACGGTACACAGATACGCAGTATTTT; cdr3_aa: CASSQDSRYTDTQYF
v_call: TRBV4-2; clone_size: NA; d_call: NA; j_call: TRBJ1-1; cdr3_nt: TGTGCCAGCAGCCAAGGTAATCTCGGGGAGTCCGTGGTCAGAGCTTTCTTT; cdr3_aa: CASSQGNLGESVVRAFF
v_call: TRBV11-2; clone_size: once; d_call: TRBD1; j_call: TRBJ2-7; cdr3_nt: TGTGCCAGCAGCTTAGATCTACGACAGGGGGCTATTGTGCAGTACTTC; cdr3_aa: CASSLDLRQGAIVQYF
v_call: TRBV19; clone_size: NA; d_call: NA; j_call: TRBJ1-1; cdr3_nt: TGTGCCAGTAGTTCGTCAGCTGAAGCTTTCTTT; cdr3_aa: CASSSSAEAFF
v_call: TRBV5-8; clone_size: NA; d_call: NA; j_call: TRBJ2-1; cdr3_nt: TGTGCCAGCAGCTTGGGGACAAGCCCCTACAATGAGCAGTTCTTC; cdr3_aa: CASSLGTSPYNEQFF
v_call: TRBV30; clone_size: NA; d_call: NA; j_call: TRBJ2-2; cdr3_nt: TGTGCCTGGATCTCTCGGCGGCTCAACACCGGGGAGCTGTTTTTT; cdr3_aa: CAWISRRLNTGELFF
v_call: TRBV4-1; clone_size: NA; d_call: NA; j_call: TRBJ2-2; cdr3_nt: TGCGCCAGCAGTCAAGTCACCCGGACCGGGGAGCTGTTTTTT; cdr3_aa: CASSQVTRTGELFF
v_call: TRBV24-1; clone_size: once; d_call: NA; j_call: TRBJ1-2; cdr3_nt: TGTGCCACCAGTGATGAGCTTTCTAACTATGGCTACACCTTC; cdr3_aa: CATSDELSNYGYTF
v_call: TRBV5-6; clone_size: NA; d_call: TRBD2; j_call: TRBJ2-7; cdr3_nt: TGTGCCAGCAGCGGTGCGGGACTAGTTCGCTACGAGCAGTACTTC; cdr3_aa: CASSGAGLVRYEQYF
v_call: TRBV24-1; clone_size: NA; d_call: NA; j_call: TRBJ1-4; cdr3_nt: TGTGCCACCAGTGACTCAGGGCCAAATGGGGCGCGTGAAAAACTGTTTTTT; cdr3_aa: CATSDSGPNGAREKLFF
v_call: TRBV5-1; clone_size: NA; d_call: NA; j_call: TRBJ2-1; cdr3_nt: TGCGCCAGCAGCTTGATAGACACTCAATACAATGAGCAGTTCTTC; cdr3_aa: CASSLIDTQYNEQFF
v_call: TRBV10-1; clone_size: NA; d_call: TRBD1; j_call: TRBJ1-2; cdr3_nt: TGCGCCAGCTCGGGACAGGTTGGCTATGGCTACACCTTC; cdr3_aa: CASSGQVGYGYTF
v_call: TRBV7-6; clone_size: NA; d_call: NA; j_call: TRBJ1-4; cdr3_nt: TGTGCCAGCAGCTTATCGGGGTCGCAGTCTAATGAAAAACTGTTTTTT; cdr3_aa: CASSLSGSQSNEKLFF
v_call: TRBV21-1; clone_size: NA; d_call: NA; j_call: TRBJ2-3; cdr3_nt: TGTGCCAGCAGAGGGTGGCGAGCGGATAGCACAGATACGCAGTATTTT; cdr3_aa: CASRGWRADSTDTQYF
v_call: TRBV2; clone_size: NA; d_call: NA; j_call: TRBJ1-1; cdr3_nt: TGTGCCAGCAGTGAACGCACCTATTACTCTGAAGCTTTCTTT; cdr3_aa: CASSERTYYSEAFF
v_call: TRBV30; clone_size: NA; d_call: TRBD1; j_call: TRBJ1-4; cdr3_nt: TGTGCCCTTAGGACAGGGAATGAAAAACTGTTTTTT; cdr3_aa: CALRTGNEKLFF
v_call: TRBV6-5; clone_size: NA; d_call: NA; j_call: TRBJ1-1; cdr3_nt: TGTGCCAGCAGCGGGGGAATTGAAGCTTTCTTT; cdr3_aa: CASSGGIEAFF
v_call: TRBV10-1; clone_size: NA; d_call: TRBD2; j_call: TRBJ2-3; cdr3_nt: TGCGCCAGCAGTGAGATCCAGCGGGGGGACAGCACAGATACGCAGTATTTT; cdr3_aa: CASSEIQRGDSTDTQYF
v_call: TRBV6-1; clone_size: NA; d_call: NA; j_call: TRBJ1-4; cdr3_nt: TGTGCCAGCAGTGAACCGGGGTTAAGGGAAAAACTGTTTTTT; cdr3_aa: CASSEPGLREKLFF
v_call: TRBV5-4; clone_size: few; d_call: TRBD1; j_call: TRBJ2-3; cdr3_nt: TGTGCCAGCAGCCCCGACAGGGGTTACACAGATACGCAGTATTTT; cdr3_aa: CASSPDRGYTDTQYF
v_call: TRBV6-5; clone_size: NA; d_call: NA; j_call: TRBJ1-1; cdr3_nt: TGTGCCAGCAGCCCGGGACTGGCGAGCACTGAAGCTTTCTTT; cdr3_aa: CASSPGLASTEAFF
v_call: TRBV10-2; clone_size: once; d_call: TRBD1; j_call: TRBJ2-5; cdr3_nt: TGCGCCAGCAGGGGACAGGGGGCGATCAGGGAGACCCAGTACTTC; cdr3_aa: CASRGQGAIRETQYF
v_call: TRBV5-1; clone_size: NA; d_call: NA; j_call: TRBJ2-5; cdr3_nt: TGCGCCAGCAGTATAAGGGTAGGGGCAGAGACCCAGTACTTC; cdr3_aa: CASSIRVGAETQYF
v_call: TRBV11-2; clone_size: NA; d_call: NA; j_call: TRBJ1-2; cdr3_nt: TGTGCCAGCAGCTTAGGAGGTAGCGGCTACACCTTC; cdr3_aa: CASSLGGSGYTF
v_call: TRBV30; clone_size: once; d_call: NA; j_call: TRBJ1-2; cdr3_nt: TGTGCCTGGAGGGGCCTGGATCATGGCTACACCTTC; cdr3_aa: CAWRGLDHGYTF
v_call: TRBV27; clone_size: NA; d_call: NA; j_call: TRBJ2-3; cdr3_nt: TGTGCCAGCAGTCTTAACGGGATCACAGATACGCAGTATTTT; cdr3_aa: CASSLNGITDTQYF
v_call: TRBV29-1; clone_size: NA; d_call: TRBD1; j_call: TRBJ1-2; cdr3_nt: TGCGTTGGACAGGGGGATGGCTACACCTTC; cdr3_aa: CVGQGDGYTF
v_call: TRBV24-1; clone_size: NA; d_call: TRBD1; j_call: TRBJ1-2; cdr3_nt: TGTGCCACCAGTGACGCCTCCGGGACAGGGGTTTGGGGCTACACCTTC; cdr3_aa: CATSDASGTGVWGYTF
v_call: TRBV6-6; clone_size: NA; d_call: NA; j_call: TRBJ2-7; cdr3_nt: TGTGCCAGCAGTTACGGTCAGGGAATGGGCGAGCAGTACTTC; cdr3_aa: CASSYGQGMGEQYF
v_call: TRBV18; clone_size: NA; d_call: NA; j_call: TRBJ2-3; cdr3_nt: TGTGCCAGCTCACCCCGGGACAATACAGATACGCAGTATTTT; cdr3_aa: CASSPRDNTDTQYF
v_call: TRBV12-5; clone_size: NA; d_call: NA; j_call: TRBJ2-6; cdr3_nt: TGTGCTAGTGGTTTGGTAACTGCTGGGGCCAACGTCCTGACTTTC; cdr3_aa: CASGLVTAGANVLTF
v_call: TRBV27; clone_size: NA; d_call: NA; j_call: TRBJ1-1; cdr3_nt: TGTGCCAGCAGCCCAGGAAGGGGTAATGTCCCTGAAGCTTTCTTT; cdr3_aa: CASSPGRGNVPEAFF
v_call: TRBV21-1; clone_size: once; d_call: NA; j_call: TRBJ2-7; cdr3_nt: TGTGCCAGCAGCTCAAAAGGGCGGGGACAGTCCTACGAGCAGTACTTC; cdr3_aa: CASSSKGRGQSYEQYF
v_call: TRBV29-1; clone_size: few; d_call: TRBD2; j_call: TRBJ2-5; cdr3_nt: TGCAGCGAGCTAGCGGGGTGGGAGACCCAGTACTTC; cdr3_aa: CSELAGWETQYF